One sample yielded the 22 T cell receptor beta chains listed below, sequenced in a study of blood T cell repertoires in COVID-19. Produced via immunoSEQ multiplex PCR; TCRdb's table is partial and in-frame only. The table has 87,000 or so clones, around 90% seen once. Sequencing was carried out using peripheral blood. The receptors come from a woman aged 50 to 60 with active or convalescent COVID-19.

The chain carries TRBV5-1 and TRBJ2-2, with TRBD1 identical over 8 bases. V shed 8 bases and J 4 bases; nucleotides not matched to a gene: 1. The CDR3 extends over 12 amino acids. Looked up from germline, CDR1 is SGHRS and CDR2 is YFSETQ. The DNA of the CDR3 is TGCGCCAGTACAGGGGGCACCGGGGAGCTGTTTTTT. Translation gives CASTGGTGELFF.

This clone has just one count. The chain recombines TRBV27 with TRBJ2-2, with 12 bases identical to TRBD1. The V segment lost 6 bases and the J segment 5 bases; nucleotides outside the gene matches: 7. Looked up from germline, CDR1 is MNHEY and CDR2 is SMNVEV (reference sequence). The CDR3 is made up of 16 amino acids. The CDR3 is CASRSGTGGYTGELFF. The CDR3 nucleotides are TGTGCCAGCAGAAGCGGGACAGGGGGCTATACCGGGGAGCTGTTTTTT.

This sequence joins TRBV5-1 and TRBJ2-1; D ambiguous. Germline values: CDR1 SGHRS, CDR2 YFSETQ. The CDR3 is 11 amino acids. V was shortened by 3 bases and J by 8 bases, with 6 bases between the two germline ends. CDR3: CASSSADEQFF. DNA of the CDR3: TGCGCCAGCAGCTCCGCAGATGAGCAGTTCTTC.

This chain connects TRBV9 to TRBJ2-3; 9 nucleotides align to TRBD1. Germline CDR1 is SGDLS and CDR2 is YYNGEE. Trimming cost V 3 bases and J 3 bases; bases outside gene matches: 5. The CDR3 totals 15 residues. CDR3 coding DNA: TGTGCCAGCAGCGCGGACAGGGGATTTACAGATACGCAGTATTTT. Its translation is CASSADRGFTDTQYF.

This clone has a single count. This CDR3 reads CASFYGQNTEAFF. The CDR3 bases are TGTGCCTCCTTTTATGGACAGAACACTGAAGCTTTCTTT. The V and J genes are TRBV30 and TRBJ1-1; a possible D gene is TRBD1 (5 bases). CDR3 length: 13 amino acids. Trimming cost V 7 bases and J 1 base, with 13 bases left between them. The germline V gene has CDR1 GTSNPN and CDR2 SVGIG (reference sequence).

This CDR3 reads CASTTDRLHSGNTIYF. The DNA for the CDR3 is TGTGCCAGTACCACCGACAGGCTTCACTCTGGAAACACCATATATTTT. This chain uses TRBV19 with TRBJ1-3, with a tentative D call TRBD1 (6 bases). Germline assignment: CDR1 LNHDA and CDR2 SQIVND (reference sequence). CDR3 size: 16 residues. Between the trimmed V and J ends, which lost 7 bases and 0 bases, there was a span of 16 bases.

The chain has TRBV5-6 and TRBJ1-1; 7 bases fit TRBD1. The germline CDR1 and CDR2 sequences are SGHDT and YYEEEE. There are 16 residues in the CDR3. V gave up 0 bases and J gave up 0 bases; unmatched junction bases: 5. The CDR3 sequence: CASSLDRGLMNTEAFF. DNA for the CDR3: TGTGCCAGCAGCTTGGACAGGGGCCTCATGAACACTGAAGCTTTCTTT.

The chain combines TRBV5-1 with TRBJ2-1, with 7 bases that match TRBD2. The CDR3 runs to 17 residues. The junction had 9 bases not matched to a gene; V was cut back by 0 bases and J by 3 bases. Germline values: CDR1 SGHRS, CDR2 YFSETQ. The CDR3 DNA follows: TGCGCCAGCAGCTTGGACGTGGGCGGGAGATACTACAATGAGCAGTTCTTC. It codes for CASSLDVGGRYYNEQFF.

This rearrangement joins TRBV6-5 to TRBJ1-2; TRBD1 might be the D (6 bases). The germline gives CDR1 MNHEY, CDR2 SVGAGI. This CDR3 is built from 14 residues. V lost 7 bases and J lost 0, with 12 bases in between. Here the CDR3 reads CASTSGGPNYGYTF. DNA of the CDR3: TGTGCCAGCACCTCGGGGGGCCCTAACTATGGCTACACCTTC.

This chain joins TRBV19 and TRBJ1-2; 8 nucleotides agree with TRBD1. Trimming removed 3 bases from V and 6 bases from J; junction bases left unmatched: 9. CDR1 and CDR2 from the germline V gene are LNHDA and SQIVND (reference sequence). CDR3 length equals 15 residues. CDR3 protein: CASSIRTTGDHGYTF. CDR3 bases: TGTGCCAGTAGTATCCGAACGACAGGGGACCATGGCTACACCTTC.

CDR3 in amino acids: CASSNIMNTEAFF. The CDR3 DNA sequence: TGCGCCAGCAGTAACATAATGAACACTGAAGCTTTCTTT. This chain uses TRBV10-2 with TRBJ1-1; no firm D call. Germline V gives CDR1 WSHSY, CDR2 SAAADI. Trimming cost V 5 bases and J 0 bases, with 7 bases left between them. There are 13 residues in the CDR3.

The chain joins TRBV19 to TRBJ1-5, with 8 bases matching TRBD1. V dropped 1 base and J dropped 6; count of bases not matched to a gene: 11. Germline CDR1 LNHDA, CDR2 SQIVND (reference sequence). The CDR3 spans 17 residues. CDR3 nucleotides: TGTGCCAGTAGTATAGTTCACGGACAGGGCGGACGTCAGCCCCAGCATTTT. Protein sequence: CASSIVHGQGGRQPQHF.

For the CDR3, the DNA is TGTGCCAGCAGTTTTGGTCAGGGCTACGAGCAGTACTTC. Translated, it gives CASSFGQGYEQYF. The V gene is TRBV27, the J gene TRBJ2-7; possibly TRBD1 for D (5 bases). The V end lost 3 bases, the J end lost 3 bases, and 9 bases lay between the germline ends. The CDR3 runs to 13 residues. CDR1 and CDR2 (germline): MNHEY, SMNVEV (reference sequence).

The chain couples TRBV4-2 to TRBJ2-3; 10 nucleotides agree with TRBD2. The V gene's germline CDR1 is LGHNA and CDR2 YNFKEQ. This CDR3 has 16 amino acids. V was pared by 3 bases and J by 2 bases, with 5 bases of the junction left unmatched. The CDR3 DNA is TGTGCCAGCAGCCAGGTAGCGGGGGGCACCACAGATACGCAGTATTTT. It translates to CASSQVAGGTTDTQYF.

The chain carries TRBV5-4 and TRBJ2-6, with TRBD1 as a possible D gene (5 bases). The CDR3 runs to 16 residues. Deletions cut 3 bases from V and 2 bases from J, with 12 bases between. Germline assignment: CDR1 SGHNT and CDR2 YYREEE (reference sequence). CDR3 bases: TGTGCCAGCAGCTCATTAGGGGTTACTGGGGCCAACGTCCTGACTTTC. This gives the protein CASSSLGVTGANVLTF.

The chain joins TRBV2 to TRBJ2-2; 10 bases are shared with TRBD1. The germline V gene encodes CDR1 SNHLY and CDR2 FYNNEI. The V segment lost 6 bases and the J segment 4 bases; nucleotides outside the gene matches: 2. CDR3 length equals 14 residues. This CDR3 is CASSRQGATGELFF. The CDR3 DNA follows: TGTGCCAGCAGCCGACAGGGGGCCACCGGGGAGCTGTTTTTT.

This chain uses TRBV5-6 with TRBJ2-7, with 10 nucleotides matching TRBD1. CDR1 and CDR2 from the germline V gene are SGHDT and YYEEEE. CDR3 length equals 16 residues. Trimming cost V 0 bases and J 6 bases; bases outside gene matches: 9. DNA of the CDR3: TGTGCCAGCAGCTTGGCCGGGACAGGGGTCAATGCCGAGCAGTACTTC. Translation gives CASSLAGTGVNAEQYF.

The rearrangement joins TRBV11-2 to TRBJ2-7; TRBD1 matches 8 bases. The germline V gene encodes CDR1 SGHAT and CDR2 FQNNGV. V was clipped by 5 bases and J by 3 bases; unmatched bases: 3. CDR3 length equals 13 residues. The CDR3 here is CASSRTGGYEQYF. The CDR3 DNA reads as TGTGCCAGCAGCCGAACAGGGGGCTACGAGCAGTACTTC. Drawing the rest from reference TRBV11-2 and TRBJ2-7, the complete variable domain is EAGVAQSPRYKIIEKRQSVAFWCNPISGHATLYWYQQILGQGPKLLIQFQNNGVVDDSQLPKDRFSAERLKGVDSTLKIQPAKLEDSAVYLCASSRTGGYEQYFGPGTRLTVT.

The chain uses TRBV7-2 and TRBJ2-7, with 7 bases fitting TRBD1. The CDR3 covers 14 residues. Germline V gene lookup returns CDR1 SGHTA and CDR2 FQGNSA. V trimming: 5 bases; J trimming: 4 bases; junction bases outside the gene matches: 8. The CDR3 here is CASSTRQGVYEQYF. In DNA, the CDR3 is TGTGCCAGCAGCACGCGACAGGGCGTTTACGAGCAGTACTTC.

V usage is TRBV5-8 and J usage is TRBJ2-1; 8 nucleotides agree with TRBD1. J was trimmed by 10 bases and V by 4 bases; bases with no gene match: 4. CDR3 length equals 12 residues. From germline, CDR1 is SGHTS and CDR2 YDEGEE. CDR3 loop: CASSDRGNEQFF. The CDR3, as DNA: TGTGCCAGCAGCGACAGGGGTAACGAGCAGTTCTTC.

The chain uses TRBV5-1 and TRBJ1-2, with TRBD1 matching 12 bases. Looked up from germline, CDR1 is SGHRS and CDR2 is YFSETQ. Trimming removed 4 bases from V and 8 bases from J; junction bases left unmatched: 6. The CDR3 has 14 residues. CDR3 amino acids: CASSAGQGAEGYTF. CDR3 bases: TGCGCCAGCAGCGCGGGACAGGGGGCCGAAGGCTACACCTTC.

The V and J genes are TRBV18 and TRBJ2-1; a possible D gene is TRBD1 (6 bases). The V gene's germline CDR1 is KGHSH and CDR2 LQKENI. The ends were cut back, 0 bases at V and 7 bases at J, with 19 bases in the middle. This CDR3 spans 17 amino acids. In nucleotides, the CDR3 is TGTGCCAGCTCACCACCTAGAACCACAGGGAAGAAGAATGAGCAGTTCTTC. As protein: CASSPPRTTGKKNEQFF.